One sample yielded the 17 T cell receptor beta chains listed below, sequenced in a study of T cell changes during pregnancy in multiple sclerosis. Using immunoSEQ multiplex PCR, the repertoire was profiled, and TCRdb retains in-frame clones only, with some absent. The sample records 40,000 to 60,000 clones, roughly 92% being singletons. The sequencing used CD4+ T cells from peripheral blood mononuclear cells, collected in the third trimester of pregnancy. The receptors originated from a female donor with multiple sclerosis, enrolled in a pregnancy study.

The chain combines TRBV28 with TRBJ2-6, with TRBD1 matching 10 bases. Germline V gene sequence: CDR1 MDHEN, CDR2 SYDVKM. The CDR3 length is 17 residues. V was pared by 5 bases and J by 0 bases, with 4 bases of the junction left unmatched. CDR3: CASSLTGGPSGANVLTF. The CDR3 DNA is TGTGCCAGCAGTCTGACAGGGGGCCCCTCTGGGGCCAACGTCCTGACTTTC.

The V call is TRBV11-1, the J call TRBJ2-5; weak D call: TRBD1 (5 bases). Germline-derived CDR1 and CDR2 are SGHAT and FQDESV (reference sequence). V was clipped by 3 bases and J by 5 bases, with 13 bases between them. The CDR3 sequence is 14 residues long. The CDR3 coding sequence is TGTGCCAGCAGCTTCGACAGTTTAGGGGAGACCCAGTACTTC. This codes for CASSFDSLGETQYF.

V and J are TRBV6-6 and TRBJ2-5; TRBD2 might be the D (6 bases). Trimming pared 0 bases from V and 5 bases from J, leaving 10 bases between. Germline V gene lookup returns CDR1 MNHNY and CDR2 SVGAGI (reference sequence). This CDR3 has 14 residues. The CDR3 here is CASSYSLAAETQYF. CDR3 bases: TGTGCCAGCAGTTACTCCTTAGCGGCGGAGACCCAGTACTTC.

The rearrangement uses TRBV5-1 and TRBJ2-3; D is ambiguous. The CDR3 spans 13 residues. CDR1 SGHRS and CDR2 YFSETQ come from the germline V gene. Trimming cost V 4 bases and J 2 bases, with 8 bases left between them. Here the CDR3 DNA reads TGCGCCAGCAGCCCTACCTTCACAGATACGCAGTATTTT. It is translated as CASSPTFTDTQYF.

This chain connects TRBV5-1 to TRBJ1-1, with TRBD1 matching over 7 bases. The CDR3 totals 14 residues. V dropped 2 bases and J dropped 4; count of bases not matched to a gene: 5. Per germline, CDR1 SGHRS and CDR2 YFSETQ. The CDR3 nucleotides read TGCGCCAGCAGCTTAGGGGGCGCAAGCACTGAAGCTTTCTTT. This codes for CASSLGGASTEAFF.

This clone has just one count. This chain uses TRBV4-2 with TRBJ2-3; tentatively, D is TRBD2 (8 bases). V shed 3 bases and J shed 3 bases, with 19 bases lying between them. The CDR3 has 17 amino acids. Germline V gene data show CDR1 as LGHNA and CDR2 as YNFKEQ. The chain's CDR3 is CASSQRQGLGGTDTQYF. CDR3 nucleotide sequence: TGTGCCAGCAGCCAGCGACAGGGACTAGGGGGTACAGATACGCAGTATTTT.

This clone was observed a handful of times. The chain couples TRBV5-1 to TRBJ2-7; 9 nucleotides agree with TRBD1. Trimming at V came to 0 bases and at J to 7 bases, leaving 11 bases not matched to a gene. This CDR3 contains 16 residues. Germline V gene sequence: CDR1 SGHRS, CDR2 YFSETQ. The CDR3 sequence: CASSLGIRDREDEQYF. The CDR3 DNA follows: TGCGCCAGCAGCTTGGGGATTCGGGACAGGGAGGATGAGCAGTACTTC.

This clone was counted a few times. The chain joins TRBV18 to TRBJ2-7, with 7 bases identical to TRBD2. Germline CDR1 reads KGHSH; CDR2 reads LQKENI. Trimming took 3 bases from V and 1 from J; bases not matched to a gene: 3. The CDR3 consists of 14 residues. The CDR3 sequence is CASSPAGASYEQYF. For the CDR3, the DNA is TGTGCCAGCTCACCGGCGGGAGCGTCCTACGAGCAGTACTTC.

J is TRBJ2-6 and V is TRBV29-1; 11 bases match TRBD1. Germline V lookup: CDR1 SQVTM, CDR2 ANQGSEA. This CDR3 region has 17 residues. Trimming at V came to 6 bases and at J to 0 bases, leaving 7 bases not matched to a gene. CDR3 in amino acids: CSVWDRGSPSGANVLTF. As DNA, the CDR3 is TGCAGCGTATGGGACAGGGGGTCTCCCTCTGGGGCCAACGTCCTGACTTTC.

V is TRBV5-1 and J is TRBJ1-5; weak D call: TRBD1 (5 bases). Trimming removed 4 bases from V and 2 bases from J, with 13 bases in between. This CDR3 spans 15 amino acids. Germline loops: CDR1 SGHRS, CDR2 YFSETQ. CDR3 sequence: CASSPSGVGNQPQHF. Written as DNA, the CDR3 is TGCGCCAGCAGCCCCTCGGGGGTAGGCAATCAGCCCCAGCATTTT.

The chain is built from TRBV2 and TRBJ1-1; D might be TRBD1 (6 bases). Trimming left V 2 bases short and J 5 bases short, with 9 bases between. Germline V gene lookup returns CDR1 SNHLY and CDR2 FYNNEI. The CDR3 is made up of 13 amino acids. The CDR3 DNA is TGTGCCAGCAGTGAACGCAGGGGTACTGAAGCTTTCTTT. Its protein is CASSERRGTEAFF.

The V and J genes are TRBV5-1 and TRBJ2-4, with D maybe TRBD1 (6 bases). Germline V gene data show CDR1 as SGHRS and CDR2 as YFSETQ. The CDR3 is made up of 14 amino acids. The ends were cut back, 0 bases at V and 7 bases at J, with 11 bases in the middle. CDR3 DNA: TGCGCCAGCAGCTTGGTAGCAGGGGTGAACATTCAGTACTTC. Translation: CASSLVAGVNIQYF.

The chain recombines TRBV5-1 with TRBJ2-2; 9 nucleotides match TRBD1. The ends lost 0 bases at V and 6 bases at J; junction bases unmatched: 3. The CDR3 sequence is 15 residues long. The germline gives CDR1 SGHRS, CDR2 YFSETQ. The CDR3 spells CASSLGWTGAGELFF. The CDR3 nucleotides are TGCGCCAGCAGCTTGGGGTGGACAGGGGCCGGGGAGCTGTTTTTT.

The chain employs TRBV14 and TRBJ1-4, with 7 bases identical to TRBD1. This CDR3 has 19 amino acids. Trimming removed 4 bases from V and 4 bases from J; junction bases left unmatched: 18. Germline loops: CDR1 SGHDN, CDR2 FVKESK. DNA of the CDR3: TGTGCCAGCAGCCGTCGAATGACAGGGATTCCTTTTGATAATGAAAAACTGTTTTTT. Its translation: CASSRRMTGIPFDNEKLFF.

The CDR3 bases are TGTGCCACCAGCCACCCGACTAGCGGGGACTACAATGAGCAGTTCTTC. It encodes CATSHPTSGDYNEQFF. The rearrangement joins TRBV15 to TRBJ2-1; 11 positions agree with TRBD2. Germline values: CDR1 LNHNV, CDR2 YYDKDF (reference sequence). The ends lost 5 bases at V and 3 bases at J; junction bases unmatched: 6. The CDR3 loop spans 16 amino acids.

J is TRBJ2-3 and V is TRBV7-9; D gene ambiguous. Trimming shortened V by 1 base and J by 5 bases, and 13 bases separated the two germline ends. CDR1 is SEHNR, CDR2 FQNEAQ, per germline (reference sequence). The CDR3 contains 15 residues. The CDR3 DNA sequence: TGTGCCAGCAGCTTAGATGTTCTCCCAGGAGATACGCAGTATTTT. Amino acids: CASSLDVLPGDTQYF. The complete variable domain, with remaining parts taken from reference TRBV7-9 and TRBJ2-3, reads DTGVSQNPRHKITKRGQNVTFRCDPISEHNRLYWYRQTLGQGPEFLTYFQNEAQLEKSRLLSDRFSAERPKGSFSTLEIQRTEQGDSAMYLCASSLDVLPGDTQYFGPGTRLTVL.

The gene calls are TRBV15 and TRBJ1-5; D possibly corresponds to TRBD1 (5 bases). CDR1 LNHNV and CDR2 YYDKDF come from the germline V gene (reference sequence). V lost 0 bases and J 5 bases, leaving 20 bases between the germline ends. The length of the CDR3 is 18 residues. The CDR3 here is CATSRDHIWQGGDQPQHF. In DNA, the CDR3 is TGTGCCACCAGCAGAGATCACATTTGGCAGGGAGGGGATCAGCCCCAGCATTTT. Filled out from reference TRBV15 and TRBJ1-5, the complete variable domain reads DAMVIQNPRYQVTQFGKPVTLSCSQTLNHNVMYWYQQKSSQAPKLLFHYYDKDFNNEADTPDNFQSRRPNTSFCFLDIRSPGLGDTAMYLCATSRDHIWQGGDQPQHFGDGTRLSIL.